The 21 T cell receptor beta chains below come from one sample, sequenced in a study of blood T cells in healthy people across ages. With a J-beta primer mix and a sample-barcoded 5' primer, a second PCR ran roughly 6 to 11 cycles. TCRdb processed the 5' RACE reads anew with MiXCR; each CDR3 protein has one entry. The sample includes hundreds of thousands of distinct CDR3 sequences, approximately 50% of them seen just once. The source material was blood. Receptors originate from a man in his 60s in good health.

The CDR3: CASSQDLGQGSYGYTF. The DNA of the CDR3 is TGTGCCAGCAGCCAAGATTTAGGGCAGGGGAGCTATGGCTACACCTTC. The chain joins TRBV3-1 to TRBJ1-2, with D tentatively TRBD1 (6 bases). V shed 0 bases and J shed 4 bases, with 15 bases lying between them. The germline CDR1 and CDR2 sequences are LGHDT and YNNKEL (reference sequence). The CDR3 consists of 16 residues.

The chain carries TRBV7-2 and TRBJ2-3; D not certain. Trimming stripped 5 bases from V and 2 bases from J, with 11 bases between. The CDR3 is 14 amino acids. Germline-derived CDR1 and CDR2 are SGHTA and FQGNSA. The CDR3, as DNA: TGTGCCAGCAGCCGTAATCCCTTCACAGATACGCAGTATTTT. Residues: CASSRNPFTDTQYF.

The chain employs TRBV5-5 and TRBJ2-4, with D maybe TRBD1 (6 bases). The better agreement between TRBJ2-7 and the DNA end casts doubt on the J call. This CDR3 is built from 16 residues. The germline gives CDR1 SGHKS, CDR2 YYEKEE (reference sequence). The CDR3 reads CASSLDATGTIYEQYF. In DNA, the CDR3 is TGTGCCAGCAGCTTGGATGCTACCGGGACAATCTACGAGCAGTACTTC.

J is TRBJ1-2 and V is TRBV25-1, with D unclear. Per germline, CDR1 MGHDK and CDR2 SYGVNS. This CDR3 spans 14 amino acids. Deletions cut 3 bases from V and 4 bases from J, with 12 bases between. CDR3 in DNA: TGTGCCAGCAGTGAGAATGGGCTCGGCTATGGCTACACCTTC. Translation gives CASSENGLGYGYTF.

This clonotype was observed a few times. The chain has TRBV14 and TRBJ1-1; D is possibly TRBD1 (5 bases). CDR3 size: 15 residues. CDR1 and CDR2 (germline): SGHDN, FVKESK. The V end lost 5 bases, the J end lost 4 bases, and 17 bases lay between the germline ends. DNA of the CDR3: TGTGCCAGCAGCACCCGCAGGGAGTGGGGCACTGAAGCTTTCTTT. This sequence encodes CASSTRREWGTEAFF.

This clonotype was observed once. At one end, the junction sequence differs from germline, possibly due to a read error. V and J are TRBV12-3 or TRBV12-4 and TRBJ1-2, with 9 bases matching TRBD1. The CDR3 contains 13 residues. CDR3 in amino acids: CANSSQGALGYTF. The CDR3 DNA is TGTGCCAACAGTTCACAGGGGGCGTTGGGCTACACCTTC.

The rearrangement links TRBV9 to TRBJ2-7; tentative D call: TRBD1 (6 bases). Germline V gene lookup returns CDR1 SGDLS and CDR2 YYNGEE. Deletions cut 0 bases from V and 2 bases from J, with 9 bases between. The CDR3 has 14 residues. The CDR3 nucleotides read TGTGCCAGCAGCGTAGCTGAGGGGGCCTACGAGCAGTACTTC. Protein sequence: CASSVAEGAYEQYF.

This clonotype has ten or more counts. This rearrangement joins TRBV29-1 to TRBJ2-7; TRBD1 or TRBD2 may be the D gene (5 bases each). CDR1 and CDR2 (germline): SQVTM, ANQGSEA. The CDR3 is 14 amino acids. V dropped 4 bases and J dropped 3 bases, with 16 bases sitting between them. The CDR3 region has the DNA TGCAGCGTTGGGACTCCAGGGTGGATCTACGAGCAGTACTTC. Encoded protein: CSVGTPGWIYEQYF.

J is TRBJ2-7 and V is TRBV6-2 or TRBV6-3; TRBD1 agrees at 7 bases. Germline CDR1 reads MNHEY; CDR2 reads SVGEGT. There are 14 residues in the CDR3. Trimming took 11 bases from V and 0 from J; bases not matched to a gene: 10. CDR3 DNA sequence: TGTGCCTCCACGACAGGGTTAAGCTCCTACGAGCAGTACTTC. Residues: CASTTGLSSYEQYF.

This rearrangement joins TRBV3-1 to TRBJ2-7, with 8 bases fitting TRBD2. V lost 4 bases and J lost 7; bases outside the gene matches: 12. This CDR3 comprises 15 residues. Germline loops: CDR1 LGHDT, CDR2 YNNKEL (reference sequence). The CDR3 reads CASSLGSLSGEEQYF. CDR3 DNA: TGTGCCAGCAGCCTCGGGAGCCTTAGCGGGGAAGAGCAGTACTTC.

This rearrangement joins TRBV21-1 to TRBJ1-1; TRBD1, the table's D call, lacks a check against the DNA. TRBV21-1 is reported as a pseudogene. The CDR3 is made up of 12 amino acids. The CDR3 region has the DNA TGTGCCAGGACCCCGACCGGCGGGGCCACTTTCTTT. Encoded protein: CARTPTGGATFF.

The chain is built from TRBV20-1 and TRBJ2-3, with a weak D call TRBD1 (7 bases). Germline assignment: CDR1 DFQATT and CDR2 SNEGSKA (reference sequence). The ends were cut back, 1 base at V and 4 bases at J, with 15 bases in the middle. The CDR3 covers 15 residues. In DNA form, the CDR3 reads TGCAGTGCTAGAGGCGGCCAGGGGGGAGCAGATACGCAGTATTTT. This gives the protein CSARGGQGGADTQYF.

The rearrangement joins TRBV20-1 to TRBJ2-3; D might be TRBD1 (6 bases). The CDR3 runs to 14 residues. Looked up from germline, CDR1 is DFQATT and CDR2 is SNEGSKA (reference sequence). Trimming took 6 bases from V and 1 from J, leaving 14 bases between them. The chain's CDR3 is CSATRDTGTDTQYF. CDR3 nucleotide sequence: TGCAGTGCCACCCGGGACACGGGCACAGATACGCAGTATTTT.

The chain uses TRBV4-2 and TRBJ2-5, with 9 bases matching TRBD2. There are 16 residues in the CDR3. V gave up 0 bases and J gave up 7 bases; unmatched junction bases: 9. CDR1 and CDR2 (germline): LGHNA, YNFKEQ. In DNA, the CDR3 is TGTGCCAGCAGCCAAGATCCCAGCGGGGGGTTGGCGACCCAGTACTTC. Its protein product is CASSQDPSGGLATQYF.

The chain recombines TRBV6-6 with TRBJ2-2, with unresolved D. Germline values: CDR1 MNHNY, CDR2 SVGAGI (reference sequence). Deletions cut 5 bases from V and 3 bases from J, with 13 bases between. The length of the CDR3 is 15 residues. Here the CDR3 DNA reads TGTGCCAGCAGTAACCAGCCAGGAGACACCGGGGAGCTGTTTTTT. This gives the protein CASSNQPGDTGELFF.

V is TRBV9 and J is TRBJ2-7; TRBD2 matches at 10 bases. The CDR3 sequence is 16 residues long. After removal of 0 bases from V and 5 bases from J, the junction contained 8 bases not matched to a gene. Germline CDR1 is SGDLS and CDR2 is YYNGEE. The DNA for the CDR3 is TGTGCCAGCAGCGTAGTATCTAGCGGGGGTGTCAACGAGCAGTACTTC. Translated: CASSVVSSGGVNEQYF.

The rearrangement joins TRBV20-1 to TRBJ1-6; TRBD1 aligns across 7 bases. With V trimmed by 3 bases and J by 6 bases, 2 bases remained unmatched. Germline assignment: CDR1 DFQATT and CDR2 SNEGSKA (reference sequence). The length of the CDR3 is 13 residues. CDR3 loop: CSARTGPNSPLHF. The CDR3 region has the DNA TGCAGTGCTAGGACAGGGCCTAATTCACCCCTCCACTTT.

This chain links TRBV5-1 with TRBJ2-3; D is perhaps TRBD2 (5 bases). The V end lost 3 bases, the J end lost 3 bases, and 11 bases lay between the germline ends. This CDR3 is built from 14 residues. Germline CDR1 is SGHRS and CDR2 is YFSETQ. The CDR3 nucleotides read TGCGCCAGCAGCTGGTCGGGGAGAACAGATACGCAGTATTTT. This codes for CASSWSGRTDTQYF.

The chain recombines TRBV7-9 with TRBJ2-5, with 11 bases identical to TRBD2. Trimming at V came to 4 bases and at J to 0 bases, leaving 7 bases not matched to a gene. The CDR3 length is 17 residues. CDR1 is SEHNR, CDR2 FQNEAQ, per germline (reference sequence). The CDR3 here is CASSSGLAEMYQETQYF. CDR3 in DNA: TGTGCCAGCAGCTCGGGACTAGCGGAGATGTACCAAGAGACCCAGTACTTC.

This chain connects TRBV5-1 to TRBJ2-6; TRBD1 agrees at 7 bases. Losses at the gene ends were 1 base for V and 0 bases for J; bases not matched to a gene: 10. The CDR3 has 19 residues. Looked up from germline, CDR1 is SGHRS and CDR2 is YFSETQ. The CDR3 is CASSLSPARGNSGANVLTF. The CDR3 region has the DNA TGCGCCAGCAGCTTGTCTCCCGCCAGGGGGAACTCTGGGGCCAACGTCCTGACTTTC.

The chain employs TRBV7-9 and TRBJ2-5, with D possibly TRBD1 on 5 matching bases. The J call may be in error: the DNA end matches TRBJ2-7 better. This CDR3 region has 13 residues. Germline loops: CDR1 SEHNR, CDR2 FQNEAQ (reference sequence). The CDR3 coding sequence is TGTGCCAGCAGCCCCAGAGCAGGGTCCGAGCAGTACTTC. Translation gives CASSPRAGSEQYF.